A single sample is the source of the 18 T cell receptor beta chains below, sequenced in a study of T-cell memory formation after mild COVID-19. MiXCR was run by TCRdb on the 5' RACE reads, yielding one entry per CDR3 protein. This table has around 400,000 distinct CDR3 sequences, around 24% appearing once. Input material: PBMCs or a T cell subset sorted from them (not recorded which). The receptors come from an adult woman who had mild COVID-19 (a few samples of this study predate the infection). Cell type and time point are not known.

This clonotype was seen more than once but under ten times. The chain couples TRBV7-9 to TRBJ2-3; D assignment may be TRBD1 or TRBD2 (5 bases each). The CDR3 extends over 12 amino acids. Trimming removed 5 bases at V and 10 bases at J, with 13 bases between. Germline CDR1 and CDR2: SEHNR and FQNEAQ (reference sequence). The CDR3: CASSRDPSPQYF. For the CDR3, the DNA is TGTGCCAGCAGCCGGGACCCCAGTCCGCAGTATTTT.

This clonotype was observed a handful of times. This sequence joins TRBV20-1 and TRBJ2-5; 9 nucleotides line up with TRBD1. The CDR3 has 17 amino acids. The germline gives CDR1 DFQATT, CDR2 SNEGSKA (reference sequence). V trimming: 0 bases; J trimming: 2 bases; junction bases outside the gene matches: 10. CDR3 region: CSARDWARTGDQETQYF. The CDR3 DNA sequence: TGCAGTGCTAGAGATTGGGCCCGGACAGGGGATCAAGAGACCCAGTACTTC.

This chain joins TRBV6-2 or TRBV6-3 and TRBJ2-5; 10 nucleotides align to TRBD2. CDR1 and CDR2 from the germline V gene are MNHEY and SVGEGT. The CDR3 sequence is 16 residues long. Unmatched junction bases numbered 5, after V lost 2 bases and J lost 2 bases. CDR3 sequence: CASSYGAGGSQETQYF. In nucleotides, the CDR3 is TGTGCCAGCAGTTACGGAGCGGGAGGGTCACAAGAGACCCAGTACTTC.

This clonotype has more than one count but fewer than ten. The V gene is TRBV29-1, the J gene TRBJ2-3; D is perhaps TRBD1 or TRBD2 (7 bases each). Germline loops: CDR1 SQVTM, CDR2 ANQGSEA. V was clipped by 6 bases and J by 4 bases, with 17 bases between them. The CDR3 sequence is 14 residues long. The CDR3 here is CSVTLGGGADTQYF. Here the CDR3 DNA reads TGCAGCGTCACCCTGGGAGGGGGCGCAGATACGCAGTATTTT.

This clonotype was observed a handful of times. The rearrangement links TRBV20-1 to TRBJ1-4; D uncertain. The CDR3 contains 12 residues. V lost 5 bases and J lost 0, with 4 bases in between. CDR1 and CDR2 (germline): DFQATT, SNEGSKA (reference sequence). CDR3 coding DNA: TGCAGTGCTCGTACAACTAATGAAAAACTGTTTTTT. It specifies CSARTTNEKLFF.

The chain employs TRBV20-1 and TRBJ1-1; D perhaps matches TRBD1 (6 bases). Trimming pared 5 bases from V and 3 bases from J, leaving 13 bases between. This CDR3 spans 13 amino acids. The germline V gene encodes CDR1 DFQATT and CDR2 SNEGSKA (reference sequence). CDR3 nucleotides: TGCAGTGCTGATCCGGGACAAGACACTGAAGCTTTCTTT. Protein product: CSADPGQDTEAFF.

The V and J genes are TRBV5-4 and TRBJ2-4; D may correspond to TRBD1 or TRBD2 (5 bases each). This CDR3 has 15 residues. Per the germline V gene, CDR1 is SGHNT and CDR2 is YYREEE (reference sequence). Trimming removed 2 bases from V and 6 bases from J, with 15 bases in between. This chain's CDR3 is CASSFGSTTGNIQYF. As DNA, the CDR3 is TGTGCCAGCAGCTTTGGGAGCACCACAGGAAACATTCAGTACTTC.

This clonotype was recorded a few times. The chain employs TRBV12-3 or TRBV12-4 and TRBJ2-7; D is perhaps TRBD1 (7 bases). Trimming took off 6 bases at V and 4 bases at J, with 19 bases between the two ends. The CDR3 runs to 15 residues. CDR3 sequence: CASRRQGIGGYEQYF. The CDR3 region has the DNA TGTGCCAGCAGAAGACAGGGTATCGGAGGGTACGAGCAGTACTTC.

This chain uses TRBV9 with TRBJ2-3; tentatively, D is TRBD1 (5 bases). The CDR3 is made up of 17 amino acids. V lost 0 bases, J lost 4 bases, and 18 bases lay in between. Germline V gives CDR1 SGDLS, CDR2 YYNGEE. The CDR3 reads CASSVARTYPSADTQYF. CDR3 in DNA: TGTGCCAGCAGCGTAGCCCGGACATACCCCTCGGCAGATACGCAGTATTTT.

There are a few counts of this clonotype. The chain combines TRBV12-3 or TRBV12-4 with TRBJ1-2; no reliable D call. The CDR3 covers 14 residues. Trimming removed 5 bases at V and 6 bases at J, with 16 bases between. CDR3 in DNA: TGTGCCAGCAGTCAGAACGCGATTTTCGATGGCTACACCTTC. It encodes CASSQNAIFDGYTF.

This clonotype has more than one count but fewer than ten. The V and J genes are TRBV12-3 or TRBV12-4 and TRBJ1-1; 7 bases are shared with TRBD1. This CDR3 has 14 residues. V gave up 6 bases and J gave up 5 bases; unmatched junction bases: 9. The CDR3 reads CASSSDREWTEAFF. The CDR3 nucleotides read TGTGCCAGCAGCTCTGACAGGGAGTGGACTGAAGCTTTCTTT.

CDR3 protein: CASSHDGLAGSTDTQYF. CDR3 DNA sequence: TGCGCCAGCAGCCATGATGGACTAGCGGGGTCCACAGATACGCAGTATTTT. The rearrangement joins TRBV4-1 to TRBJ2-3; TRBD2 matches at 12 bases. The length of the CDR3 is 17 residues. Germline values: CDR1 MGHRA, CDR2 YSYEKL. With 3 bases clipped from V and 2 bases from J, the junction kept 6 bases outside the gene matches.

This rearrangement joins TRBV24-1 to TRBJ1-5, with no clear D. Trimming removed 7 bases from V and 7 bases from J, with 13 bases in between. CDR3 size: 13 residues. The germline V gene encodes CDR1 KGHDR and CDR2 SFDVKD. The CDR3 region is CATSQESGQPQHF. The CDR3 nucleotides are TGTGCCACCAGCCAGGAATCGGGCCAGCCCCAGCATTTT.

The rearrangement uses TRBV10-3 and TRBJ2-1, with D hard to call. Germline V gene lookup returns CDR1 ENHRY and CDR2 SYGVKD. V dropped 3 bases and J dropped 5 bases, with 14 bases sitting between them. The CDR3 spans 15 residues. Written as DNA, the CDR3 is TGTGCCATCAGTGATCCGGTGGTCCCCCACAATGAGCAGTTCTTC. Its translation: CAISDPVVPHNEQFF.

This clonotype was observed a few times. The chain has TRBV5-1 and TRBJ2-1; 11 positions match TRBD1. Germline values: CDR1 SGHRS, CDR2 YFSETQ. There are 14 residues in the CDR3. Losses at the gene ends were 2 bases for V and 15 bases for J; bases not matched to a gene: 10. This CDR3 is CASSFGTGGALMFF. The CDR3 nucleotides are TGCGCCAGCAGCTTCGGGACAGGGGGGGCCCTGATGTTCTTC.

The CDR3: CASSSVYGYTF. DNA for the CDR3: TGTGCCAGCAGTTCCGTCTATGGCTACACCTTC. The gene calls are TRBV6-5 and TRBJ1-2; no definite D call. CDR1 is MNHEY, CDR2 SVGAGI, per germline. The CDR3 is 11 residues long. V was pared by 4 bases and J by 4 bases, with 4 bases between.

This chain uses TRBV12-3 or TRBV12-4 with TRBJ2-7; D remains ambiguous. The CDR3 length is 14 residues. The V and J ends lost 3 bases and 2 bases respectively, with 11 bases between them. CDR3 in amino acids: CASSLGLVAYEQYF. DNA for the CDR3: TGTGCCAGCAGTTTGGGGTTAGTAGCCTACGAGCAGTACTTC.

The V call is TRBV5-5, the J call TRBJ2-3; no definite D call. This CDR3 has 15 residues. The germline V and J ends were trimmed by 1 base and 0 bases, with 9 bases remaining between them. Germline loops: CDR1 SGHKS, CDR2 YYEKEE (reference sequence). CDR3 in amino acids: CASSLTPQSTDTQYF. The CDR3 DNA sequence: TGTGCCAGCAGCTTGACTCCACAAAGCACAGATACGCAGTATTTT.